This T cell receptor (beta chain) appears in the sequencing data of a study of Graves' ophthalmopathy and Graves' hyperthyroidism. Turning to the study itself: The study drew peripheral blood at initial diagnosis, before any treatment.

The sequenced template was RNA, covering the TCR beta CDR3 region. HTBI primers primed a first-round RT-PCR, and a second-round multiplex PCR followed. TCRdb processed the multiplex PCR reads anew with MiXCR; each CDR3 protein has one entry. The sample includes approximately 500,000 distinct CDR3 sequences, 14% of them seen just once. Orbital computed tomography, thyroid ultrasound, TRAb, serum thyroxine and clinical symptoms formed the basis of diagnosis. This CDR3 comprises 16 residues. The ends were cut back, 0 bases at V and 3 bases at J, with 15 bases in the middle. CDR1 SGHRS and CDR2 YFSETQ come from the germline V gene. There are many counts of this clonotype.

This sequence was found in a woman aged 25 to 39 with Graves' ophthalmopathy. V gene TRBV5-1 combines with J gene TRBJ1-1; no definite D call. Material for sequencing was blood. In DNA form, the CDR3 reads TGCGCCAGCAGCTTGGTGGCAGCCGGGAGGGACACTGAAGCTTTCTTT. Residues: CASSLVAAGRDTEAFF.